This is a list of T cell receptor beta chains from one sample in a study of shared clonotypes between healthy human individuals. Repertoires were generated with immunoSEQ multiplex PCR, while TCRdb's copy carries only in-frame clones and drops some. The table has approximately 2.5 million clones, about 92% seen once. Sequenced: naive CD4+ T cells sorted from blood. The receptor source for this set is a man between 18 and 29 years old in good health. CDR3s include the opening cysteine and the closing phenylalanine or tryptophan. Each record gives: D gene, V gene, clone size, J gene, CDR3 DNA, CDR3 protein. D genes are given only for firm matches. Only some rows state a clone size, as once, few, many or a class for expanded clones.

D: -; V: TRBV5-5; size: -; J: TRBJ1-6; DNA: TGTGCCAGCAGCTTGGGGGGAGTAGCGTCACCCCTCCACTTT; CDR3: CASSLGGVASPLHF
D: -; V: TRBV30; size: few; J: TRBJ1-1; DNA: TGTGCCTGGAGGCCTGGCGGGGAAACTGAAGCTTTCTTT; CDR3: CAWRPGGETEAFF
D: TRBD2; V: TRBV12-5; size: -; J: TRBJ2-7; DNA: TGTGCTAGTGGCACCGGGACTAGGCAGTACTTC; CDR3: CASGTGTRQYF
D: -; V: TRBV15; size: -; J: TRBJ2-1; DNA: TGTGCCACCAGCAGAGATAGTCTAGCGAAGAGTGGATATTACAATGAGCAGTTCTTC; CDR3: CATSRDSLAKSGYYNEQFF
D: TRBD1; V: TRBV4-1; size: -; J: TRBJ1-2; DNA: TGCGCCAGCAGCCAAGATACACAGGGGGCTAACTATGGCTACACCTTC; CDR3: CASSQDTQGANYGYTF
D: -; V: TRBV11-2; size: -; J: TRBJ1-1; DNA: TGTGCCAGCAGCTTGGGTAGGGATGCAGCTTTCTTT; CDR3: CASSLGRDAAFF
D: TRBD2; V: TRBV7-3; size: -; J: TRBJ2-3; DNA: TGTGCCAGCAGCTTAAGAGGAGCGGGGCCAGATACGCAGTATTTT; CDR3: CASSLRGAGPDTQYF
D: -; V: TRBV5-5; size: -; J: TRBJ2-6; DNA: TGTGCCAGCAGCTTGGTTAGCCAGACCTCTGGGGCCAACGTCCTGACTTTC; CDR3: CASSLVSQTSGANVLTF
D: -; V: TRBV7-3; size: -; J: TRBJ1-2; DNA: TGTGCCAGCAGCTTTTGTGGCTACACCTTC; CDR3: CASSFCGYTF
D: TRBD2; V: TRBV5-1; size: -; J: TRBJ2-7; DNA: TGCGCCAGCAGCGATGGGACTAGCGGCACCTACGAGCAGTACTTC; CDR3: CASSDGTSGTYEQYF
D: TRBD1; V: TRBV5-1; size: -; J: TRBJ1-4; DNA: TGCGCCAGCAGCGTGGACAGGGGGCGTGAAAAACTGTTTTTT; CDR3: CASSVDRGREKLFF
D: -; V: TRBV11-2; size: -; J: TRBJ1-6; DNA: TGTGCCAGCAGCTTGGTGGACAGCCAGAATTCACCCCTCCACTTT; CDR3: CASSLVDSQNSPLHF
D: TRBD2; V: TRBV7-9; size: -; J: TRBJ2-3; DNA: TGTGCCAGCAGCTACCAAGGACTAGCGGGAGGGGATTCGCAGTATTTT; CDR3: CASSYQGLAGGDSQYF
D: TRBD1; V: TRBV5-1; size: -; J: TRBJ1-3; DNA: TGCGCCAGCAGCTGGGGGGACAGCGGCTCTGGAAACACCATATATTTT; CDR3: CASSWGDSGSGNTIYF